This TCR beta chain was obtained from a study of cytomegalovirus exposure and HLA in healthy donors. Looking at the study overall: It was reported in a later analysis that the roughly 120 validation repertoires used the same platform as the approximately 670 first-cohort repertoires. The study's findings and limits: According to a subsequent analysis, TCR clusters identified in the first cohort showed a tendency to co-occur across the approximately 120 validation repertoires. CMV antigen specificity was confirmed in vitro for three CMV-associated chains.

TCRdb keeps only in-frame clones here, not all; method: immunoSEQ multiplex PCR. The sample includes about 310,000 clones, roughly 88% of them seen just once. Comment on this clone: Its target is unknown.

V was trimmed by 2 bases and J by 7 bases, leaving 10 bases between them. The CDR3 is 12 amino acids. Germline V gene sequence: CDR1 SGHNT, CDR2 YYREEE (reference sequence). The donors were part of the approximately 120-subject validation cohort, which stood apart from the 666-subject first cohort. The chain recombines TRBV5-4 with TRBJ2-7; D is perhaps TRBD1 (6 bases). Specimen: PBMCs. The receptor was derived from a man aged 25-40 years in good health and CMV-seronegative. CDR3 sequence (DNA): TGTGCCAGCAGCTTCGGCAGGGGTGAGCAGTACTTC. It translates to CASSFGRGEQYF. The whole variable domain, remainder taken from reference TRBV5-4 and TRBJ2-7, is ETGVTQSPTHLIKTRGQQVTLRCSSQSGHNTVSWYQQALGQGPQFIFQYYREEENGRGNFPPRFSGLQFPNYSSELNVNALELDDSALYLCASSFGRGEQYFGPGTRLTVT.